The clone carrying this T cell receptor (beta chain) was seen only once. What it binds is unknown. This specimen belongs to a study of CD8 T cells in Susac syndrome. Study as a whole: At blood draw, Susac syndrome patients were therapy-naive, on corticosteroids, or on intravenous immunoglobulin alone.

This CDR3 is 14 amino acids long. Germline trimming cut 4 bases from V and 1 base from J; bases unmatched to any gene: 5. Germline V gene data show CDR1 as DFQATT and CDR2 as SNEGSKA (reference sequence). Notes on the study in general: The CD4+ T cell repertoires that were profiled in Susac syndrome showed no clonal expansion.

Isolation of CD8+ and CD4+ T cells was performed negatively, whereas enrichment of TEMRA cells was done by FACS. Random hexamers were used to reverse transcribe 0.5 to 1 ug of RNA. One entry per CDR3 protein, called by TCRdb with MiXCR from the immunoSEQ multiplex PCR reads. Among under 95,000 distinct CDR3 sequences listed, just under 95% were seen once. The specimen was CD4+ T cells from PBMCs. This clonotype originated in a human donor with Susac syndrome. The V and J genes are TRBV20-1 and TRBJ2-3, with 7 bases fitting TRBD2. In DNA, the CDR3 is TGCAGTGCTACTCGCGGGGGACGCACAGATACGCAGTATTTT. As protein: CSATRGGRTDTQYF.